This T cell receptor beta chain was sequenced for a study of response to subunit inactivated influenza vaccine. TCRdb reprocessed the RT-PCR reads with MiXCR, giving one entry per CDR3 protein. The table records hundreds of thousands of distinct CDR3 sequences, over 9% of them present only once. The V and J ends lost 1 base and 5 bases respectively, with 18 bases between them. This CDR3 spans 17 amino acids. Looked up from germline, CDR1 is LGHNA and CDR2 is YNFKEQ. These data also featured in a second study, about T cells expressing NK-cell markers. As reported in that work: It was by 5'RACE template switching with UMIs that TCR beta cDNA was made.

This sample comprised PBMCs from blood, obtained on the day of vaccination. The V and J genes are TRBV4-2 and TRBJ2-1; TRBD1 might be the D (7 bases). The source of this sequence is a man in his fifties who received an inactivated influenza vaccine. The chain's CDR3 is CASSQADGAGGHNEQFF. The CDR3 DNA reads as TGTGCCAGCAGCCAAGCAGACGGGGCAGGGGGGCACAATGAGCAGTTCTTC.